The TCR beta chain described here comes from a study of post-analysis software for immune sequencing data. Whole-study results and caveats: The F measure placed samples prepared in the same batch into strongly shared clusters. There was significantly lower normalized Chao1 diversity in multiple sclerosis patients than in controls.

Unique molecular identifiers were carried by the TCR beta cDNA libraries. Input amounts of roughly 0.9 to 10 million T cells were used. These gave about 500,000 cDNA molecules, so each molecule approximated one T cell. Each CDR3 protein is one row after TCRdb ran MiXCR on the PCR reads. The sample contains hundreds of thousands of distinct CDR3 sequences, roughly 38% of which appear only once. This clonotype was recorded many times. Its cognate antigen is unknown. This clonotype was obtained from a girl aged 5 to 17 with multiple sclerosis. Sequencing was done on a sample of blood.

CDR3: CASSLVRGVNNEQFF. CDR3 in DNA: TGTGCCAGCAGCTTAGTAAGGGGGGTAAACAATGAGCAGTTCTTC. The rearrangement uses TRBV7-8 and TRBJ2-1; possibly TRBD1 or TRBD2 for D (6 bases each). Trimming removed 1 base at V and 5 bases at J, with 12 bases between. The CDR3 sequence is 15 residues long. The germline gives CDR1 SGHVS, CDR2 FQNEAQ.